These 30 T cell receptor beta chains share one sample of origin, sequenced in a study of blood T cell repertoires in COVID-19. Assay used: immunoSEQ multiplex PCR; TCRdb lists only in-frame clones, some missing. The top ten clones hold over 2% of a sample with 310,000 or so clones, approximately 86% of them seen once. Sequencing was done on a sample of peripheral blood. Receptor source: a woman under 40 who had recovered from COVID-19.

V gene TRBV15 combines with J gene TRBJ1-2; D perhaps matches TRBD1 (5 bases). Germline V gives CDR1 LNHNV, CDR2 YYDKDF (reference sequence). Trimming removed 5 bases from V and 6 bases from J, with 13 bases in between. The CDR3 is 13 amino acids. The CDR3 is CATSGRLGHGYTF. CDR3 coding DNA: TGTGCCACCAGCGGCAGACTGGGGCATGGCTACACCTTC.

This chain links TRBV18 with TRBJ2-2, with a weak D call TRBD2 (6 bases). Trimming removed 5 bases from V and 1 base from J, with 14 bases in between. The germline CDR1 and CDR2 sequences are KGHSH and LQKENI. The CDR3 has 16 residues. Written as DNA, the CDR3 is TGTGCCAGCTCAGCTTACAACGGGGGGAACACCGGGGAGCTGTTTTTT. Translated: CASSAYNGGNTGELFF.

The rearrangement links TRBV2 to TRBJ1-2, with D unresolved. Germline V gene lookup returns CDR1 SNHLY and CDR2 FYNNEI. V lost 1 base and J 5 bases, leaving 5 bases between the germline ends. This CDR3 region has 12 residues. CDR3 DNA: TGTGCCAGCAGTGAAGGTCCTTATGGCTACACCTTC. Protein: CASSEGPYGYTF.

The rearrangement links TRBV6-2 or TRBV6-3 to TRBJ2-5, with a possible D match to TRBD1 (5 bases). The V gene lost 5 bases and the J gene lost 0 bases, with 7 bases spanning the gap. Germline assignment: CDR1 MNHEY and CDR2 SVGEGT. The length of the CDR3 is 13 residues. This chain's CDR3 is CASSRQNQETQYF. The CDR3 DNA reads TGTGCCAGCAGTCGACAGAACCAAGAGACCCAGTACTTC.

The V gene is TRBV9, the J gene TRBJ2-5; 7 bases align to TRBD2. CDR3 size: 16 residues. Germline V gene lookup returns CDR1 SGDLS and CDR2 YYNGEE. J gave up 0 bases and V 4 bases, and 9 bases lay outside the gene matches. The CDR3 here is CASSLASGEYQETQYF. The CDR3 nucleotides are TGTGCCAGCAGCCTGGCTAGCGGAGAGTACCAAGAGACCCAGTACTTC.

The chain has TRBV19 and TRBJ1-4; D uncertain. Trimming shortened V by 3 bases and J by 11 bases, and 22 bases separated the two germline ends. The CDR3 has 16 amino acids. From germline, CDR1 is LNHDA and CDR2 SQIVND (reference sequence). The CDR3 is CASSIRPPGVGVKLFF. The CDR3 DNA follows: TGTGCCAGTAGTATCAGACCGCCCGGGGTAGGTGTGAAACTGTTTTTT.

The rearrangement joins TRBV4-1 to TRBJ2-1; no firm D call. CDR3 length equals 15 residues. The V end lost 1 base, the J end lost 5 bases, and 12 bases lay between the germline ends. Germline values: CDR1 MGHRA, CDR2 YSYEKL. This CDR3 reads CASSQVERRNNEQFF. The CDR3, as DNA: TGCGCCAGCAGCCAAGTGGAGCGCCGAAACAATGAGCAGTTCTTC.

CDR3 coding DNA: TGTGCCAGCAGTCCCCCCGGGACACCGAATCAGCCCCAGCATTTT. Residues: CASSPPGTPNQPQHF. The chain joins TRBV7-9 to TRBJ1-5, with D possibly matching TRBD1 (6 bases). CDR1 SEHNR and CDR2 FQNEAQ come from the germline V gene (reference sequence). This CDR3 has 15 residues. The V and J ends lost 6 bases and 4 bases respectively, with 16 bases between them.

The CDR3 coding sequence is TGTGCCAGCAGTTTCCTCCCCTCCTCTGGGGCCAACGTCCTGACTTTC. This gives the protein CASSFLPSSGANVLTF. The chain employs TRBV28 and TRBJ2-6; D not certain. Between the trimmed V and J ends, which lost 3 bases and 0 bases, there was a span of 9 bases. The V gene's germline CDR1 is MDHEN and CDR2 SYDVKM. The length of the CDR3 is 16 residues.

The CDR3 sequence is CASSLGLTGGYGYTF. The CDR3 bases are TGTGCCAGCAGCTTAGGCCTTACAGGGGGCTATGGCTACACCTTC. The chain combines TRBV7-9 with TRBJ1-2; 8 bases align to TRBD1. Germline V gene sequence: CDR1 SEHNR, CDR2 FQNEAQ (reference sequence). The trim removed 1 base at V and 4 bases at J, leaving 5 bases unmatched. The CDR3 consists of 15 residues.

The chain carries TRBV6-5 and TRBJ1-1; possible D gene TRBD1, 5 bases. Germline values: CDR1 MNHEY, CDR2 SVGAGI. V lost 7 bases and J 8 bases, leaving 14 bases between the germline ends. The CDR3 sequence is 12 residues long. DNA of the CDR3: TGTGCCAGCAATCAGGGAGGTGGGGAAGCTTTCTTT. Its translation: CASNQGGGEAFF.

The chain uses TRBV12-3 or TRBV12-4 and TRBJ1-2, with unresolved D. V was clipped by 2 bases and J by 5 bases, with 6 bases between them. The CDR3 loop spans 12 amino acids. CDR3 amino acids: CASSLSEYGYTF. Here the CDR3 DNA reads TGTGCCAGCAGTTTATCAGAATATGGCTACACCTTC.

The genes are TRBV24-1 and TRBJ2-1, with TRBD2 identical over 9 bases. Germline assignment: CDR1 KGHDR and CDR2 SFDVKD. This CDR3 region has 14 residues. Trimming at V came to 3 bases and at J to 9 bases, leaving 5 bases not matched to a gene. In DNA, the CDR3 is TGTGCCACCAGTGATAGCGGGGGGCCAGGTGAGCAGTTCTTC. It is translated as CATSDSGGPGEQFF.

The chain employs TRBV7-9 and TRBJ2-1; TRBD2 agrees at 9 bases. V trimming: 2 bases; J trimming: 7 bases; junction bases outside the gene matches: 15. CDR1 SEHNR and CDR2 FQNEAQ come from the germline V gene (reference sequence). The CDR3 covers 18 residues. DNA for the CDR3: TGTGCCAGCAGCTTAAGACTAGCGGATGCAGGTTCGTCGAATGAGCAGTTCTTC. Translating gives CASSLRLADAGSSNEQFF.

The V gene is TRBV10-2, the J gene TRBJ2-2; 11 nucleotides align to TRBD2. With 7 bases clipped from V and 6 bases from J, the junction kept 7 bases outside the gene matches. The CDR3 spans 15 residues. Germline V lookup: CDR1 WSHSY, CDR2 SAAADI. CDR3 residues: CASKTSGGGAGELFF. CDR3 bases: TGCGCCAGCAAAACTAGCGGGGGCGGCGCCGGGGAGCTGTTTTTT.

This clone has ten or more counts. CDR3 nucleotides: TGTGCCAGCAGTTACTCGGGGACAGTCAACGAGCAGTACTTC. Translated: CASSYSGTVNEQYF. V and J are TRBV6-6 and TRBJ2-7; the match to TRBD1 covers 7 bases. V was pared by 0 bases and J by 5 bases, with 4 bases of the junction left unmatched. The germline gives CDR1 MNHNY, CDR2 SVGAGI (reference sequence). The CDR3 is made up of 14 amino acids.

This chain links TRBV10-3 with TRBJ2-7; no clear D gene. Germline CDR1 and CDR2: ENHRY and SYGVKD. Trimming pared 4 bases from V and 6 bases from J, leaving 19 bases between. This CDR3 comprises 15 residues. For the CDR3, the DNA is TGTGCCATCAGTGTTAGTCTGTCCTCGAGCTCCGAGCAGTACTTC. It encodes CAISVSLSSSSEQYF.

The chain joins TRBV30 to TRBJ2-3, with a tentative D call TRBD1 (5 bases). V lost 4 bases and J lost 6, with 14 bases in between. Germline CDR1 GTSNPN, CDR2 SVGIG (reference sequence). The CDR3 contains 13 residues. DNA of the CDR3: TGTGCCTGGAAAGCAGGGCCACAGGATACGCAGTATTTT. This encodes CAWKAGPQDTQYF.

V is TRBV3-1 (or the pseudogene TRBV3-2) and J is TRBJ2-7; 8 positions agree with TRBD2. Germline V gene sequence: CDR1 LGHDT, CDR2 YNNKEL (reference sequence). The CDR3 extends over 13 amino acids. V lost 7 bases, J lost 3 bases, and 5 bases stayed unmatched. The CDR3 DNA reads as TGTGCCAGCAAACTAGCGGAGAGCTACGAGCAGTACTTC. Its translation is CASKLAESYEQYF.

V and J are TRBV6-1 and TRBJ1-1, with D tentatively TRBD1 (6 bases). With 2 bases removed from V and 11 bases from J, the gap between germline ends came to 21 bases. Germline values: CDR1 MNHNS, CDR2 SASEGT. The CDR3 is 15 residues long. The CDR3 DNA reads as TGTGCCAGCAGTGAAACCTGGGACCCACTTCAGGGGGCTTTCTTT. Its protein is CASSETWDPLQGAFF.

The chain recombines TRBV5-4 with TRBJ1-1; D is unclear. V dropped 4 bases and J dropped 6 bases, with 16 bases sitting between them. This CDR3 contains 14 residues. Germline loops: CDR1 SGHNT, CDR2 YYREEE (reference sequence). DNA for the CDR3: TGTGCCAGCAGCCCCGAGGCCCCTAATCCTGAAGCTTTCTTT. This sequence encodes CASSPEAPNPEAFF.

The gene calls are TRBV7-2 and TRBJ1-5; D might be TRBD1 (5 bases). The germline CDR1 and CDR2 sequences are SGHTA and FQGNSA. The V end was cut by 3 bases, the J end by 6 bases, with 9 bases between. The CDR3 extends over 13 amino acids. CDR3 sequence (DNA): TGTGCCAGCAGCTTGGGGGGTAGTCAGCCCCAGCATTTT. Protein product: CASSLGGSQPQHF.

This chain joins TRBV15 and TRBJ1-4; 8 bases are shared with TRBD1. Trimming at V came to 5 bases and at J to 5 bases, leaving 4 bases not matched to a gene. Germline V CDR1 and CDR2: LNHNV, YYDKDF (reference sequence). There are 14 residues in the CDR3. The CDR3 nucleotides are TGTGCCACCAGCCCGGGACAGGAGAATGAAAAACTGTTTTTT. This gives the protein CATSPGQENEKLFF.

Comment on this clone: This CDR3 is also generated by other DNA sequences in the sample. The chain has TRBV27 and TRBJ2-7; no definite D call. The germline V and J ends were trimmed by 0 bases and 4 bases, with 4 bases remaining between them. This CDR3 has 12 amino acids. CDR1 and CDR2 (germline): MNHEY, SMNVEV (reference sequence). CDR3 loop: CASSLSGYEQYF. DNA of the CDR3: TGTGCCAGCAGTTTATCCGGGTACGAGCAGTACTTC.

V gene TRBV19 combines with J gene TRBJ2-2; D possibly corresponds to TRBD2 (6 bases). The CDR3 contains 17 residues. Germline lookup yields CDR1 LNHDA and CDR2 SQIVND (reference sequence). V lost 4 bases to trimming and J lost 2 bases, with 17 bases between them. For the CDR3, the DNA is TGTGCCAGTAGTAGAGAGCCGGGACTCTTAAACACCGGGGAGCTGTTTTTT. It specifies CASSREPGLLNTGELFF.

CDR3 loop: CASSLVFNSFQETQYF. The CDR3 region has the DNA TGTGCCAGCAGCTTAGTGTTCAACTCCTTCCAAGAGACCCAGTACTTC. The chain recombines TRBV11-2 with TRBJ2-5; D remains unclear. Germline lookup yields CDR1 SGHAT and CDR2 FQNNGV. Trimming took 1 base from V and 1 from J, leaving 13 bases between them. CDR3 size: 16 residues.

CDR3 nucleotide sequence: TGTGCCATCACGGAGTATGGCGACACTGAAGCTTTCTTT. Residues: CAITEYGDTEAFF. V is TRBV10-3 and J is TRBJ1-1; D gene ambiguous. The length of the CDR3 is 13 residues. Trimming pared 7 bases from V and 3 bases from J, leaving 12 bases between. CDR1 and CDR2 from the germline V gene are ENHRY and SYGVKD.

This sequence joins TRBV4-1 and TRBJ1-2, with 7 positions matching TRBD1. After removal of 0 bases from V and 5 bases from J, the junction contained 9 bases not matched to a gene. The length of the CDR3 is 16 residues. CDR1 and CDR2 (germline): MGHRA, YSYEKL. For the CDR3, the DNA is TGCGCCAGCAGCCAAGATCGGGGACAGAGAACTTATGGCTACACCTTC. Translated, it gives CASSQDRGQRTYGYTF.

V and J are TRBV12-3 or TRBV12-4 and TRBJ2-7; weak D call: TRBD1 (6 bases). The CDR3 has 13 amino acids. V lost 5 bases and J lost 7, with 15 bases in between. As DNA, the CDR3 is TGTGCCAGCAGTCCCGGACAGTCGGGAGAGCAGTACTTC. This codes for CASSPGQSGEQYF.

This chain links TRBV5-4 with TRBJ1-5; D remains unclear. Trimming left V 0 bases short and J 7 bases short, with 8 bases between. CDR3 length: 13 amino acids. Germline lookup yields CDR1 SGHNT and CDR2 YYREEE (reference sequence). In nucleotides, the CDR3 is TGTGCCAGCAGCTTGGGGGCGAACCAGCCCCAGCATTTT. Amino acid sequence: CASSLGANQPQHF.